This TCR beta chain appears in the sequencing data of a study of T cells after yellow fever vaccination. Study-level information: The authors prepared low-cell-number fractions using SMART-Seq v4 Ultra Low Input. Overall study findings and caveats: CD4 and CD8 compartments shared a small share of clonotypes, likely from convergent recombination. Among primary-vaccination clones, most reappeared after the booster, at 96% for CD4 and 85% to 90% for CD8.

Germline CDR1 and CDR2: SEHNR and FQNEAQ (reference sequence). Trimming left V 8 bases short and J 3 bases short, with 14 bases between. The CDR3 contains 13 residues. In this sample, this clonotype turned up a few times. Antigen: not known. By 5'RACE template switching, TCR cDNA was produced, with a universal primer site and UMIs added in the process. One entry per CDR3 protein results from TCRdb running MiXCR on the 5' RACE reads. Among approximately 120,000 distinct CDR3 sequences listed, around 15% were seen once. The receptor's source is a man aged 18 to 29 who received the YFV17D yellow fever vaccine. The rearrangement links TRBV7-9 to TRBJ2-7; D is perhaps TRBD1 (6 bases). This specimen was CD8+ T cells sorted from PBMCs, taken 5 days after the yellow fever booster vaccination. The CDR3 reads CASGDGTNYEQYF. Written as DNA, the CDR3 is TGTGCCAGCGGGGACGGGACAAACTACGAGCAGTACTTC.